These 17 T cell receptor beta chains were sequenced from one sample in a study of blood T cell repertoires in COVID-19. Here immunoSEQ multiplex PCR was the method, and the copy in TCRdb shows in-frame clones only, minus some. The data hold roughly 110,000 clones, with about 89% observed a single time. Sequencing input: peripheral blood. The source is a human donor with acute or convalescent COVID-19. The donor label of this sample is uncertain.

V and J are TRBV5-1 and TRBJ1-1; D remains unclear. Trimming stripped 4 bases from V and 0 bases from J, with 10 bases between. This CDR3 contains 14 residues. Looked up from germline, CDR1 is SGHRS and CDR2 is YFSETQ. Written as DNA, the CDR3 is TGCGCCAGCAGCCCCTGGCGGGTGAACACTGAAGCTTTCTTT. Translating gives CASSPWRVNTEAFF.

The V call is TRBV28, the J call TRBJ2-3, with TRBD2 matching over 15 bases. The CDR3 sequence is 19 residues long. Germline assignment: CDR1 MDHEN and CDR2 SYDVKM. Trimming cost V 5 bases and J 5 bases; bases outside gene matches: 14. The CDR3 loop reads CASSLVGWTSGRAEDTQYF. DNA of the CDR3: TGTGCCAGCAGTCTTGTGGGGTGGACTAGCGGGAGGGCCGAAGATACGCAGTATTTT. Combining the CDR3 with reference TRBV28 and TRBJ2-3 gives the whole variable domain DVKVTQSSRYLVKRTGEKVFLECVQDMDHENMFWYRQDPGLGLRLIYFSYDVKMKEKGDIPEGYSVSREKKERFSLILESASTNQTSMYLCASSLVGWTSGRAEDTQYFGPGTRLTVL.

The chain uses TRBV7-9 and TRBJ1-1; 9 bases align to TRBD1. With V trimmed by 1 base and J by 3 bases, 12 bases remained unmatched. This CDR3 spans 18 amino acids. Germline values: CDR1 SEHNR, CDR2 FQNEAQ (reference sequence). The DNA of the CDR3 is TGTGCCAGCAGCTTAGGCGTTCTGGGACAGGGCTGGGACACTGAAGCTTTCTTT. This translates into CASSLGVLGQGWDTEAFF.

This clone was counted once. The chain carries TRBV5-1 and TRBJ2-5, with TRBD1 matching over 9 bases. Trimming cost V 3 bases and J 5 bases; bases outside gene matches: 5. CDR1 and CDR2 (germline): SGHRS, YFSETQ. The CDR3 has 14 amino acids. The CDR3 DNA follows: TGCGCCAGCAGCTCCAGACAGGGGGGGGAGACCCAGTACTTC. It translates to CASSSRQGGETQYF.

The chain uses TRBV2 and TRBJ2-1, with 7 bases identical to TRBD2. The germline gives CDR1 SNHLY, CDR2 FYNNEI. The CDR3 loop spans 16 amino acids. Trimming removed 3 bases from V and 0 bases from J; junction bases left unmatched: 5. Here the CDR3 DNA reads TGTGCCAGCAGTGAGGGGGGGATAAGCTCCTACAATGAGCAGTTCTTC. Translating gives CASSEGGISSYNEQFF.

The chain carries TRBV4-2 and TRBJ1-1, with D maybe TRBD1 (5 bases). With 0 bases removed from V and 5 bases from J, the gap between germline ends came to 13 bases. CDR1 LGHNA and CDR2 YNFKEQ come from the germline V gene. This CDR3 is 15 amino acids long. CDR3 nucleotides: TGTGCCAGCAGCCAAGATAACGGGGGAGTAACTGAAGCTTTCTTT. Its translation is CASSQDNGGVTEAFF.

CDR3 DNA: TGTGCCAGCTCACCGTCGGGTGGGTGGGGTAGGGGTTCGGGCTACACCTTC. Translating it yields CASSPSGGWGRGSGYTF. The chain carries TRBV18 and TRBJ1-2, with a possible D match to TRBD1 (5 bases). The CDR3 is 17 amino acids. Germline values: CDR1 KGHSH, CDR2 LQKENI. V lost 3 bases to trimming and J lost 8 bases, with 25 bases between them.

The chain joins TRBV18 to TRBJ2-1, with D tentatively TRBD1 (5 bases). CDR1 is KGHSH and CDR2 is LQKENI in the germline V gene. This CDR3 has 16 residues. Trimming took off 3 bases at V and 5 bases at J, with 17 bases between the two ends. DNA of the CDR3: TGTGCCAGCTCACCGCCAGGGTGGACGGTGGACAATGAGCAGTTCTTC. This encodes CASSPPGWTVDNEQFF.

J is TRBJ1-5 and V is TRBV20-1; possible D gene TRBD1, 6 bases. This CDR3 comprises 14 residues. Between the trimmed V and J ends, which lost 3 bases and 7 bases, there was a span of 16 bases. CDR1 and CDR2 (germline): DFQATT, SNEGSKA (reference sequence). The CDR3 sequence: CSASRGAAEQPQHF. The CDR3 region has the DNA TGCAGTGCTAGTCGGGGGGCGGCGGAACAGCCCCAGCATTTT.

The genes are TRBV2 and TRBJ2-1, with 9 bases lining up with TRBD2. The germline V gene encodes CDR1 SNHLY and CDR2 FYNNEI. V shed 7 bases and J 4 bases; nucleotides not matched to a gene: 11. The CDR3 length is 16 residues. The CDR3: CASTQGSGGEYNEQFF. CDR3 DNA sequence: TGTGCCAGCACCCAGGGTAGCGGGGGAGAATACAATGAGCAGTTCTTC.

This chain connects TRBV7-9 to TRBJ1-1, with D possibly TRBD1 on 5 matching bases. Between the trimmed V and J ends, which lost 6 bases and 5 bases, there was a span of 16 bases. This CDR3 has 14 residues. The V gene's germline CDR1 is SEHNR and CDR2 FQNEAQ (reference sequence). The CDR3 bases are TGTGCCAGCAGTCCAATACAGGCCTTGACTGAAGCTTTCTTT. Its protein is CASSPIQALTEAFF. The whole variable domain, filled in from reference TRBV7-9 and TRBJ1-1, reads DTGVSQNPRHKITKRGQNVTFRCDPISEHNRLYWYRQTLGQGPEFLTYFQNEAQLEKSRLLSDRFSAERPKGSFSTLEIQRTEQGDSAMYLCASSPIQALTEAFFGQGTRLTVV.

DNA for the CDR3: TGCAGCGTTGGGACTAGCTACGAGCAGTTCTTC. Translation gives CSVGTSYEQFF. The V call is TRBV29-1, the J call TRBJ2-1; 8 nucleotides agree with TRBD2. With V trimmed by 4 bases and J by 10 bases, 3 bases remained unmatched. The germline V gene has CDR1 SQVTM and CDR2 ANQGSEA. This CDR3 is 11 amino acids long.

The rearrangement uses TRBV13 and TRBJ1-2; no reliable D call. Deletions cut 1 base from V and 4 bases from J, with 10 bases between. Germline V gives CDR1 PRHDT, CDR2 FYEKMQ (reference sequence). The CDR3 loop spans 14 amino acids. CDR3 protein: CASSLAPEGYGYTF. The CDR3 DNA reads as TGTGCCAGCAGCTTAGCCCCGGAGGGCTATGGCTACACCTTC.

The rearrangement uses TRBV3-1 (or the pseudogene TRBV3-2) and TRBJ1-5; D not resolved. Trimming removed 0 bases at V and 4 bases at J, with 19 bases between. The CDR3 totals 18 residues. Germline CDR1 and CDR2: LGHDT and YNNKEL (reference sequence). CDR3 DNA: TGTGCCAGCAGCCAAGATTTTGAGACAAGCTGGTTGAATCAGCCCCAGCATTTT. It yields the protein CASSQDFETSWLNQPQHF.

The genes are TRBV11-2 and TRBJ2-2, with a tentative D call TRBD2 (6 bases). The germline V and J ends were trimmed by 2 bases and 6 bases, with 25 bases remaining between them. The germline CDR1 and CDR2 sequences are SGHAT and FQNNGV. This CDR3 has 19 residues. The CDR3 sequence is CASSLKALIQEGRAGELFF. The CDR3 region has the DNA TGTGCCAGCAGCTTAAAGGCCCTAATACAGGAGGGTCGCGCCGGGGAGCTGTTTTTT.

The chain has TRBV18 and TRBJ2-1; the match to TRBD2 covers 12 bases. J gave up 4 bases and V 5 bases, and 6 bases lay outside the gene matches. The CDR3 loop spans 16 amino acids. Germline values: CDR1 KGHSH, CDR2 LQKENI. The CDR3 DNA sequence: TGTGCCAGCTCAAGCCCGGGACTAGCGGGTTACAATGAGCAGTTCTTC. Its translation is CASSSPGLAGYNEQFF.

The chain carries TRBV7-8 and TRBJ2-3; 11 nucleotides line up with TRBD2. The J segment lost 0 bases and the V segment lost 5 bases, leaving 4 bases of the junction unmatched. Germline CDR1 and CDR2: SGHVS and FQNEAQ. The CDR3 runs 16 residues. CDR3 sequence reads: CASSPRTSGSTDTQYF. The CDR3 DNA is TGTGCCAGCAGCCCTCGGACTAGCGGGAGCACAGATACGCAGTATTTT.